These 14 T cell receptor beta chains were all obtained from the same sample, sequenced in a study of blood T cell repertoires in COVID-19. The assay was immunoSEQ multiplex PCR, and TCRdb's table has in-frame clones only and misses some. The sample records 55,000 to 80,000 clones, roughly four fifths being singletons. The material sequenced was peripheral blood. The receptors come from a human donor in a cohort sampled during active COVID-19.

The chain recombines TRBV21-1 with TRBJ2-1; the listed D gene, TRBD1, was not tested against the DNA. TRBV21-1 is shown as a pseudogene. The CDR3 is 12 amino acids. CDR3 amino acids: CASSKAPNGQFF. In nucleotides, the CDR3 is TGTGCCAGCAGCAAAGCACCCAATGGCCAGTTCTTC.

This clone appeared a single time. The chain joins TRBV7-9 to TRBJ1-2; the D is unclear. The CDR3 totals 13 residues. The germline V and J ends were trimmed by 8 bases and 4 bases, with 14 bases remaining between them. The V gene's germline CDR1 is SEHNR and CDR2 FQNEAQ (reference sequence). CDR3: CASSAWEAYGYTF. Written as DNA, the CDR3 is TGTGCCAGCTCCGCTTGGGAGGCCTATGGCTACACCTTC.

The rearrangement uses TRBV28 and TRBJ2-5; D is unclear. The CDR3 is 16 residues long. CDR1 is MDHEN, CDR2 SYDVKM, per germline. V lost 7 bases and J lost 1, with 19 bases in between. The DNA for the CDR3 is TGTGCCAGCACCCCTTACAATACCTGGGCCCAAGAGACCCAGTACTTC. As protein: CASTPYNTWAQETQYF.

The DNA of the CDR3 is TGTGCCAGCAGTTTATTGGCCGTCGGAGCGGGGCCCTACAATGAGCAGTTCTTC. Encoded protein: CASSLLAVGAGPYNEQFF. The chain carries TRBV27 and TRBJ2-1; 7 nucleotides line up with TRBD2. The CDR3 spans 18 residues. In germline, CDR1 is MNHEY, CDR2 SMNVEV (reference sequence). V lost 1 base, J lost 2 bases, and 11 bases stayed unmatched.

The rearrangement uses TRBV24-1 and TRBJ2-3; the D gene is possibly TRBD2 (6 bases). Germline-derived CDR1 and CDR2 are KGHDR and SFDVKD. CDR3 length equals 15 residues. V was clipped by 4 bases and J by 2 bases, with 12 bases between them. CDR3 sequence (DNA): TGTGCCACCAGTGACCGCGGGATGCTCACAGATACGCAGTATTTT. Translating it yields CATSDRGMLTDTQYF.

CDR3 protein: CAIRDTSSGNTIYF. The CDR3 coding sequence is TGTGCCATCAGAGATACTAGCTCTGGAAACACCATATATTTT. V usage is TRBV10-3 and J usage is TRBJ1-3; the D is unclear. Trimming stripped 6 bases from V and 0 bases from J, with 9 bases between. The length of the CDR3 is 14 residues. Looked up from germline, CDR1 is ENHRY and CDR2 is SYGVKD.

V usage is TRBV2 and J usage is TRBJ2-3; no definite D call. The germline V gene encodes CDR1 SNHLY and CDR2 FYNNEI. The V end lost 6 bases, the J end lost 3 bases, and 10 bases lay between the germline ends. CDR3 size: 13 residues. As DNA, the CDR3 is TGTGCCAGCAGCCTAGGTGGGACAGATACGCAGTATTTT. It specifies CASSLGGTDTQYF.

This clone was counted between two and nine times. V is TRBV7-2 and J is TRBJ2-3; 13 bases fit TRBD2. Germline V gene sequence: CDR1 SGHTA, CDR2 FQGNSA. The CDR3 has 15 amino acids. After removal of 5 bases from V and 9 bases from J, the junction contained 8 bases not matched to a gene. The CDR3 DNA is TGTGCCAGCAGCCCTACTAGCGGGGGGGCCGTCACGCAGTATTTT. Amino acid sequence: CASSPTSGGAVTQYF.

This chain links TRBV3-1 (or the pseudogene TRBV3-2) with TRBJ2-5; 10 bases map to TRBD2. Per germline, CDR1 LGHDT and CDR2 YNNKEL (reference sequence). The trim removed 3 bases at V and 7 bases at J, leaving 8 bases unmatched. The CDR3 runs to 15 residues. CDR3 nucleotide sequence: TGTGCCAGCAGCCAGTCTAGCGGGGGCCTCGGGACCCAGTACTTC. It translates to CASSQSSGGLGTQYF.

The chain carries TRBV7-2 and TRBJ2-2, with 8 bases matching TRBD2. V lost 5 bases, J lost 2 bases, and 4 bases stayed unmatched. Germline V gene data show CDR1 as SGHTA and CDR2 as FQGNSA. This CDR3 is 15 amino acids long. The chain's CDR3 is CASSPGGANTGELFF. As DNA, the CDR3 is TGTGCCAGCAGCCCCGGGGGGGCTAACACCGGGGAGCTGTTTTTT.

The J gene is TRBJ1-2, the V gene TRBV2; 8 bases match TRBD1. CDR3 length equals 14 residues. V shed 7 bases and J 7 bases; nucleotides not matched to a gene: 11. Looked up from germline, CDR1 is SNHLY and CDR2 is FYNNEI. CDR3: CASTYPGGATGYTF. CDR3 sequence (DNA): TGTGCCAGCACCTACCCAGGGGGCGCGACTGGCTACACCTTC.

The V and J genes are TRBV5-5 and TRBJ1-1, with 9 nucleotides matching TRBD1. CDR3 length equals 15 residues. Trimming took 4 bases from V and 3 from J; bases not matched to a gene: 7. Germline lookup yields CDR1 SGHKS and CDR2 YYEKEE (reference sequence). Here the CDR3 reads CASSSRGDRDTEAFF. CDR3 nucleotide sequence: TGTGCCAGCAGCAGCCGTGGGGACAGGGACACTGAAGCTTTCTTT.

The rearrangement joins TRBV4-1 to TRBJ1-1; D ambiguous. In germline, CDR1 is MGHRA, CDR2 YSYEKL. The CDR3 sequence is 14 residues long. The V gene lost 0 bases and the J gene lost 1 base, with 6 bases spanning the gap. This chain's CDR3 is CASSQETGNTEAFF. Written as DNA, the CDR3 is TGCGCCAGCAGCCAAGAGACGGGGAACACTGAAGCTTTCTTT.

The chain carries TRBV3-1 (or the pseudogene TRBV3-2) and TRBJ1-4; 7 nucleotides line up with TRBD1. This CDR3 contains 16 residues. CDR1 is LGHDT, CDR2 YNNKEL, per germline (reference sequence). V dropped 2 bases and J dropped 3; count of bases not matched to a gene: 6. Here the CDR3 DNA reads TGTGCCAGCAGCCAAAGGCCGGGACAGTCTAATGAAAAACTGTTTTTT. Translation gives CASSQRPGQSNEKLFF.